The clone carrying this T cell receptor (beta chain) came up once. As yet, its antigen is unknown. Enrollment shut out patients with autoimmune disease history or systemic immunosuppression. TCRdb keeps only in-frame clones here, not all; method: immunoSEQ multiplex PCR. The table includes 89,000 or so clones, 75% to 95% detected once. This sample was included in a study of OX40 agonist ivuxolimab in advanced cancers. Whole-study context: Prior checkpoint blockade (anti-PD-1, anti-PD-L1 or anti-CTLA-4) was permitted; less than 45% had it.

Study outcomes and limitations: More expanded clones were found, on average, in CD8+ than in CD4+ T cells.

The CDR3 is 13 amino acids. V lost 3 bases and J 1 base, leaving 3 bases between the germline ends. Germline V lookup: CDR1 MRHNA, CDR2 SNTAGT. V is TRBV6-4 and J is TRBJ2-2; no clear D gene. This specimen was CD4+ or CD8+ T cells sorted from blood, taken in a trial of the OX40 agonist ivuxolimab. The clonotype was recovered from an adult with an advanced solid tumor such as melanoma, head and neck, liver or kidney cancer. CDR3 region: CASSEGNTGELFF. CDR3 nucleotides: TGTGCCAGCAGTGAGGGGAACACCGGGGAGCTGTTTTTT.